This T cell receptor (beta chain) was recovered during a study of blood T cell repertoires in COVID-19. Across the study: Italy, Spain and the United States were the sources of the convalescent and acute COVID-19 samples. Sample material is recorded as cDNA or gDNA derived from T cells, B-cell-depleted T cells, or PBMCs.

Original handling: The authors estimated nucleated cell counts from reference gene primer amplification. Clones were read by immunoSEQ multiplex PCR, and TCRdb kept only the in-frame ones, dropping some. V, J and clone size were drawn from that table, and D and trimming were deduced from the DNA. The sample contains some 260,000 clones, roughly 91% of which appear only once. This CDR3 spans 13 amino acids. V was shortened by 3 bases and J by 11 bases, with 15 bases between the two germline ends. The sample comprised peripheral blood. This chain links TRBV12-3 or TRBV12-4 with TRBJ2-3; weak D call: TRBD2 (5 bases). The TCR was taken from a woman aged 40 to 55 who had recovered from COVID-19. The DNA for the CDR3 is TGTGCCAGCAGTTTCCCACCCCCAGGAGGGCAGTATTTT. This codes for CASSFPPPGGQYF.